A single sample is the source of the 8 T cell receptor beta chains below, sequenced in a study of regulatory T cells in long-lasting Graves disease. Time point: newly diagnosed GD, antithyroid drugs for less than 3 months. The TCR library was made from RNA extracted from PBMCs. To make TCR beta libraries, researchers used iRepertoire HTBI primers and Arm-PCR of CDR3 regions. TCRdb ran MiXCR on the multiplex PCR reads and lists one entry per CDR3 protein. Among fewer than 550,000 distinct CDR3 sequences, roughly 15% were seen once, and the ten largest hold around 23%. These data were likewise used in another study, on T cells in Graves' hyperthyroidism and ophthalmopathy.

This material consisted of peripheral blood mononuclear cells (PBMCs), taken at new diagnosis, from a patient treated with antithyroid drugs. These receptors came from a woman younger than 35 with Graves disease.

This clonotype was observed at least ten times. The chain joins TRBV20-1 to TRBJ1-2, with 7 bases fitting TRBD1. This CDR3 has 13 amino acids. Germline CDR1 DFQATT, CDR2 SNEGSKA (reference sequence). With 2 bases clipped from V and 3 bases from J, the junction kept 3 bases outside the gene matches. The CDR3 here is CSARHTGDYGYTF. In DNA form, the CDR3 reads TGCAGTGCTAGACATACAGGGGACTATGGCTACACCTTC.

Ten or more counts support this clonotype. The chain couples TRBV11-2 to TRBJ2-1; no definite D call. Germline V lookup: CDR1 SGHAT, CDR2 FQNNGV. The CDR3 contains 13 residues. The V gene lost 5 bases and the J gene lost 5 bases, with 10 bases spanning the gap. CDR3 nucleotides: TGTGCCAGCAGCGCCTCCGGAAACAATGAGCAGTTCTTC. This encodes CASSASGNNEQFF. The variable domain in full, completed from reference TRBV11-2 and TRBJ2-1, reads EAGVAQSPRYKIIEKRQSVAFWCNPISGHATLYWYQQILGQGPKLLIQFQNNGVVDDSQLPKDRFSAERLKGVDSTLKIQPAKLEDSAVYLCASSASGNNEQFFGPGTRLTVL.

The table lists this clonotype with many counts. V gene TRBV20-1 combines with J gene TRBJ2-3; 8 bases agree with TRBD1. After removal of 5 bases from V and 1 base from J, the junction contained 11 bases not matched to a gene. The CDR3 totals 16 residues. Germline CDR1 reads DFQATT; CDR2 reads SNEGSKA (reference sequence). The CDR3 is CSAHDRGLIRTDTQYF. CDR3 coding DNA: TGCAGTGCTCACGACAGGGGTCTAATCCGCACAGATACGCAGTATTTT.

This clonotype has more than one count but fewer than ten. The genes are TRBV5-1 and TRBJ1-4; possibly TRBD1 for D (6 bases). Germline V gene data show CDR1 as SGHRS and CDR2 as YFSETQ. The CDR3 length is 16 residues. The ends were cut back, 0 bases at V and 7 bases at J, with 16 bases in the middle. CDR3 amino acids: CASSLGLQGRLEKLFF. The CDR3 nucleotides are TGCGCCAGCAGCTTGGGACTGCAGGGGAGGCTTGAAAAACTGTTTTTT.

A note on this clonotype: A junction boundary mismatches the germline segment, possibly from a read error. The J gene is TRBJ2-1, the V gene TRBV27, with TRBD2 identical over 10 bases. This CDR3 is 17 amino acids long. The germline gives CDR1 MNHEY, CDR2 SMNVEV (reference sequence). The CDR3 sequence: CASSFPGLAASYNERFF. For the CDR3, the DNA is TGTGCCAGCAGTTTCCCCGGACTAGCGGCCTCCTACAATGAGCGGTTCTTC.

The chain uses TRBV6-1 and TRBJ2-2, with TRBD2 matching 11 bases. Trimming cost V 8 bases and J 3 bases; bases outside gene matches: 11. This CDR3 is built from 17 residues. The germline gives CDR1 MNHNS, CDR2 SASEGT. The CDR3: CASARTSGRSYTGELFF. The CDR3 DNA reads as TGTGCCAGCGCTCGAACTAGCGGGAGAAGTTACACCGGGGAGCTGTTTTTT.

This chain uses TRBV27 with TRBJ2-1; 16 nucleotides line up with TRBD2. J gave up 0 bases and V 6 bases, and 8 bases lay outside the gene matches. The CDR3 loop spans 19 amino acids. Germline CDR1 reads MNHEY; CDR2 reads SMNVEV (reference sequence). The DNA for the CDR3 is TGTGCCAGCAGCTCGGGACTAGCGGGAGGGAGGAGCTCCTACAATGAGCAGTTCTTC. This translates into CASSSGLAGGRSSYNEQFF.

This clonotype was detected only a few times. This chain uses TRBV5-1 with TRBJ2-7; 7 nucleotides agree with TRBD1. Germline values: CDR1 SGHRS, CDR2 YFSETQ. There are 16 residues in the CDR3. V dropped 0 bases and J dropped 3; count of bases not matched to a gene: 9. This CDR3 is CASSLAGQDPFYEQYF. As DNA, the CDR3 is TGCGCCAGCAGCTTGGCCGGACAGGACCCGTTCTACGAGCAGTACTTC.